Detailed here is one T cell receptor beta chain. The data derive from a study of cytomegalovirus exposure and HLA in healthy donors. PCR employed 60 Vbeta and 13 Jbeta primers. Some clones are missing from TCRdb's copy, which holds only in-frame ones; the method was immunoSEQ multiplex PCR. The sample carries under 200,000 clones, about four fifths recorded once. The clonotype originates from a male donor in good health and CMV-seropositive. Sequenced input: PBMCs.

The chain's CDR3 is CASSQVGTSNTGELFF. CDR3 DNA sequence: TGCGCCAGCAGCCAAGTGGGGACTAGTAACACCGGGGAGCTGTTTTTT. The chain uses TRBV4-1 and TRBJ2-2, with 8 bases lining up with TRBD2. Germline CDR1 reads MGHRA; CDR2 reads YSYEKL. The CDR3 sequence is 16 residues long. Unmatched junction bases numbered 3, after V lost 1 base and J lost 2 bases.